This record looks at one TCR beta chain sequence and its context. The antigen is unknown. V was pared by 0 bases and J by 5 bases, with 5 bases of the junction left unmatched. There are 16 residues in the CDR3. Germline V gene lookup returns CDR1 SGDLS and CDR2 YYNGEE. The data were obtained in a study of blood T cells in healthy people across ages. General study points: Unknown CMV status may confound age-related changes in expanded clones.

A second PCR, run for roughly 7 to 11 cycles, used a sample-barcoded 5' primer plus a J-beta primer mix. MiXCR was run by TCRdb on the 5' RACE reads, yielding one entry per CDR3 protein. Of approximately 800,000 distinct CDR3 sequences in the sample, roughly 56% were seen once. The V gene is TRBV9, the J gene TRBJ2-1; 10 bases map to TRBD2. Sequencing was carried out using blood. This TCR derives from a man aged 35-49 years in good health. The CDR3 bases are TGTGCCAGCAGCGTAGGAATAGCGGGAGGAGACAATGAGCAGTTCTTC. Translating gives CASSVGIAGGDNEQFF.